The subject of this entry is one T cell receptor beta chain. The record originates from a study of blood T cell repertoires in COVID-19. Study in general: Cohort 3 donors were reported recovered after two negative PCRs, clearance, or symptom resolution.

TCRdb's copy holds only in-frame clones and misses some; the assay was immunoSEQ multiplex PCR. The repertoire holds approximately 200,000 clones, with roughly 84% as singletons. Participants had their cohort set by participant-reported clinical history. Germline V CDR1 and CDR2: MDHEN, SYDVKM. The CDR3 consists of 14 residues. V lost 4 bases, J lost 5 bases, and 6 bases stayed unmatched. The V call is TRBV28, the J call TRBJ1-2; TRBD1 aligns across 8 bases. The clonotype originates from a man aged 30 to 45 in a cohort exposed to, infected with or recovered from COVID-19 (not recorded which). Sequencing input: PBMCs or T cells enriched from blood (not recorded which). CDR3 DNA: TGTGCCAGCAGTTCGGACAGGGAATGGTATGGCTACACCTTC. It translates to CASSSDREWYGYTF.